This T cell receptor (beta chain) was found in a study of cytomegalovirus exposure and HLA in healthy donors. Both 60 Vbeta primers and 13 Jbeta primers went into the PCR. Method: immunoSEQ multiplex PCR; TCRdb's copy keeps in-frame clones and lacks some. The sample lists more than 110,000 clones, under 80% occurring once. Findings of the study overall: CMV serostatus stood as the only immune exposure information on hand.

Remarks on this clone: Antigen unknown.

This CDR3 comprises 14 residues. V was pared by 0 bases and J by 4 bases, with 10 bases between. CDR1 is SGDLS and CDR2 is YYNGEE in the germline V gene. Sequences were obtained from PBMCs. The clonotype originates from a male donor in good health and CMV-seronegative. V is TRBV9 and J is TRBJ1-2; D is ambiguous. The CDR3 DNA follows: TGTGCCAGCAGCGTAGCTACTTCGGGCTATGGCTACACCTTC. Protein: CASSVATSGYGYTF.